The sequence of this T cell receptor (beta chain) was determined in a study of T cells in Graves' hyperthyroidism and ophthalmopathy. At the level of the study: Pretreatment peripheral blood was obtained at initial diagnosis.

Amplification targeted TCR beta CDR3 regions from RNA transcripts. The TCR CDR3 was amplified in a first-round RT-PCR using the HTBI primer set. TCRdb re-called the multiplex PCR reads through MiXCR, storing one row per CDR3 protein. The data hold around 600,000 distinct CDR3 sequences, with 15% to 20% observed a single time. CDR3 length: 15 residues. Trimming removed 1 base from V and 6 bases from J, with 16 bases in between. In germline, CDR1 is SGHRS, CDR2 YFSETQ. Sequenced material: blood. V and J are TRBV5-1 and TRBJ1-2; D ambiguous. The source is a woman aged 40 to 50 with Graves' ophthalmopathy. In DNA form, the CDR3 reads TGCGCCAGCAGCTTGATAAATGGAGGCCCGGATGGCTACACCTTC. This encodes CASSLINGGPDGYTF.